These 25 T cell receptor beta chains came from one sample sequenced in a study of molecular identifiers for immune sequencing clone quantification. MiXCR, applied by TCRdb to the PCR reads, yields one record per CDR3 protein. The profile shows about 640,000 distinct CDR3 sequences, just under 20% of them singletons. Sequences were obtained from naive CD8+ T cells from blood, with Jurkat cell RNA spiked in. Subset meaning: FACS-sorted CD8+CD4-CCR7+CD45RA+ naive T cells. All receptors derive from a human donor in good health. Some libraries in this study had Jurkat cell RNA spiked in.

Comment on this clonotype: A much larger clone sits a single nucleotide away, making a read error possible. The genes are TRBV5-4 and TRBJ2-7; possible D gene TRBD2, 7 bases. This CDR3 is built from 14 residues. CDR1 is SGHNT, CDR2 YYREEE, per germline (reference sequence). Trimming cost V 2 bases and J 6 bases, with 15 bases left between them. CDR3 protein: CASSFFGGRCEQYF. As DNA, the CDR3 is TGTGCCAGCAGCTTTTTCGGGGGGCGATGCGAGCAGTACTTC.

This clonotype was seen many times. The V gene is TRBV7-2, the J gene TRBJ2-7; D is perhaps TRBD1 (6 bases). CDR1 is SGHTA and CDR2 is FQGNSA in the germline V gene. This CDR3 has 12 amino acids. V dropped 5 bases and J dropped 5 bases, with 10 bases sitting between them. CDR3 amino acids: CASSPTGHEQYF. The CDR3 DNA reads TGTGCCAGCAGCCCTACAGGGCACGAGCAGTACTTC.

This chain connects TRBV3-1 to TRBJ2-1, with a possible D match to TRBD2 (6 bases). Germline-derived CDR1 and CDR2 are LGHDT and YNNKEL (reference sequence). This CDR3 has 16 residues. Trimming shortened V by 1 base and J by 5 bases, and 15 bases separated the two germline ends. CDR3 sequence (DNA): TGTGCCAGCAGCCAAGCCCGGGGTGGGGGGAACAATGAGCAGTTCTTC. Its translation: CASSQARGGGNNEQFF.

This clonotype was counted many times. The chain uses TRBV12-3 or TRBV12-4 and TRBJ2-1; 15 bases line up with TRBD2. The CDR3 totals 18 residues. J lost 0 bases, V lost 5 bases, and 5 bases had no gene match. DNA for the CDR3: TGTGCCAGCAGTACCGGGACTAGCGGGAGGAGCTCCTACAATGAGCAGTTCTTC. Its translation is CASSTGTSGRSSYNEQFF.

This clonotype was counted only a few times. Given a much more abundant clone one base away, this may be a read error. V gene TRBV29-1 combines with J gene TRBJ2-1; TRBD1 matches 7 bases. This CDR3 has 14 residues. The junction had 9 bases not matched to a gene; V was cut back by 7 bases and J by 3 bases. Germline V gene lookup returns CDR1 SQVTM and CDR2 ANQGSEA. CDR3 amino acids: CSAPGGICYNEQFF. In DNA, the CDR3 is TGCAGCGCACCAGGGGGTATATGCTACAATGAGCAGTTCTTC.

About this clonotype: Given a much more abundant clone one base away, this may be a read error. V is TRBV27 and J is TRBJ2-7, with D possibly being TRBD2 (6 bases). This CDR3 comprises 16 residues. CDR1 is MNHEY, CDR2 SMNVEV, per germline (reference sequence). The chain's CDR3 is CASTHPRRGSSYGQYF. In DNA, the CDR3 is TGTGCCAGCACCCATCCCAGACGGGGGAGCTCCTACGGGCAGTACTTC.

At least ten counts were recorded for this clonotype. The CDR3 reads CASSPRQGPEAFF. The CDR3 DNA reads TGTGCCAGCAGCCCCAGACAGGGCCCTGAAGCTTTCTTT. The chain couples TRBV7-9 to TRBJ1-1, with 7 bases aligning to TRBD1. The CDR3 totals 13 residues. Trimming took 5 bases from V and 6 from J; bases not matched to a gene: 6. Germline V CDR1 and CDR2: SEHNR, FQNEAQ (reference sequence). Together with reference TRBV7-9 and TRBJ1-1, the CDR3 gives the full variable domain: DTGVSQNPRHKITKRGQNVTFRCDPISEHNRLYWYRQTLGQGPEFLTYFQNEAQLEKSRLLSDRFSAERPKGSFSTLEIQRTEQGDSAMYLCASSPRQGPEAFFGQGTRLTVV.

The genes are TRBV2 and TRBJ1-2, with a possible D match to TRBD1 (5 bases). Trimming removed 2 bases from V and 8 bases from J, with 18 bases in between. Germline CDR1 reads SNHLY; CDR2 reads FYNNEI. CDR3 length: 15 residues. CDR3 residues: CASSEFGQGVGGYTF. In DNA form, the CDR3 reads TGTGCCAGCAGTGAATTTGGGCAGGGAGTTGGAGGCTACACCTTC.

This clonotype was seen a handful of times. The J gene is TRBJ2-7, the V gene TRBV10-3, with D possibly being TRBD2 (5 bases). V gave up 3 bases and J gave up 7 bases, with 16 bases separating them. Germline CDR1 and CDR2: ENHRY and SYGVKD. This CDR3 region has 14 residues. The CDR3 spells CAISDGEGNWEQYF. The CDR3, as DNA: TGTGCCATCAGTGATGGCGAGGGAAATTGGGAGCAGTACTTC.

This clonotype was recorded many times. The rearrangement uses TRBV2 and TRBJ2-3; D might be TRBD2 (5 bases). Germline CDR1 and CDR2: SNHLY and FYNNEI. This CDR3 spans 16 amino acids. Trimming took off 10 bases at V and 7 bases at J, with 27 bases between the two ends. The CDR3 sequence: CATSRPGHREGNTQYF. For the CDR3, the DNA is TGTGCCACCTCGCGACCGGGCCACCGGGAAGGAAATACGCAGTATTTT.

The rearrangement uses TRBV14 and TRBJ2-7; D is unclear. The germline V and J ends were trimmed by 0 bases and 7 bases, with 7 bases remaining between them. Germline values: CDR1 SGHDN, CDR2 FVKESK. The CDR3 is 12 amino acids. CDR3 coding DNA: TGTGCCAGCAGCCAAGAATGGGCGGAGCAGTACTTC. Amino acids: CASSQEWAEQYF.

This clonotype occurred many times. V is TRBV6-2 or TRBV6-3 and J is TRBJ2-1; tentative D call: TRBD1 (6 bases). The CDR3 loop spans 14 amino acids. Germline V gene data show CDR1 as MNHEY and CDR2 as SVGEGT. V was clipped by 5 bases and J by 9 bases, with 17 bases between them. The CDR3 is CASSPWTAQGEQFF. CDR3 in DNA: TGTGCCAGCAGTCCGTGGACAGCCCAAGGTGAGCAGTTCTTC.

This clonotype was picked up many times. The CDR3 here is CASSPTGTGIYEQYF. The CDR3 DNA follows: TGCGCCAGCAGCCCGACCGGGACAGGGATTTACGAGCAGTACTTC. V gene TRBV4-3 combines with J gene TRBJ2-7; 9 nucleotides agree with TRBD1. This CDR3 has 15 residues. V dropped 4 bases and J dropped 4; count of bases not matched to a gene: 8. Germline CDR1 is LGHNA and CDR2 is YSLEER.

This clonotype has ten or more counts. V gene TRBV4-3 combines with J gene TRBJ2-7; D gene unclear. The germline CDR1 and CDR2 sequences are LGHNA and YSLEER. The germline V and J ends were trimmed by 0 bases and 0 bases, with 12 bases remaining between them. The CDR3 totals 16 residues. As DNA, the CDR3 is TGCGCCAGCAGCCAAGATAGGTCACCGAGCTCCTACGAGCAGTACTTC. This codes for CASSQDRSPSSYEQYF.

The V gene is TRBV14, the J gene TRBJ2-7, with 9 bases that match TRBD1. The CDR3 loop spans 16 amino acids. Per the germline V gene, CDR1 is SGHDN and CDR2 is FVKESK. V gave up 1 base and J gave up 7 bases; unmatched junction bases: 11. As DNA, the CDR3 is TGTGCCAGCAGCCAAGGCCCCGGGACAGGGTCATATGAGCAGTACTTC. It yields the protein CASSQGPGTGSYEQYF.

This clonotype occurred many times. V and J are TRBV30 and TRBJ2-7, with 10 bases identical to TRBD2. Germline V CDR1 and CDR2: GTSNPN, SVGIG (reference sequence). The V segment lost 2 bases and the J segment 1 base; nucleotides outside the gene matches: 2. The CDR3 is made up of 14 amino acids. CDR3 residues: CAWSLTSGSYEQYF. The CDR3, as DNA: TGTGCCTGGAGTCTGACTAGCGGGTCCTACGAGCAGTACTTC. Together with reference TRBV30 and TRBJ2-7, the CDR3 gives the full variable domain: SQTIHQWPATLVQPVGSPLSLECTVEGTSNPNLYWYRQAAGRGLQLLFYSVGIGQISSEVPQNLSASRPQDRQFILSSKKLLLSDSGFYLCAWSLTSGSYEQYFGPGTRLTVT.

The chain combines TRBV30 with TRBJ1-1; 10 bases align to TRBD1. CDR3 size: 11 residues. CDR1 is GTSNPN and CDR2 is SVGIG in the germline V gene (reference sequence). J gave up 10 bases and V 5 bases, and 4 bases lay outside the gene matches. The CDR3, as DNA: TGTGCCTGGGGACAGGGGGTAGGAGCTTTCTTT. As protein: CAWGQGVGAFF.

This clonotype was observed many times. The genes are TRBV2 and TRBJ1-5, with 7 bases aligning to TRBD1. V shed 6 bases and J 6 bases; nucleotides not matched to a gene: 8. Germline V gives CDR1 SNHLY, CDR2 FYNNEI. The CDR3 sequence is 14 residues long. In DNA, the CDR3 is TGTGCCAGCAGAACAGGGGAAGGCGGTCAGCCCCAGCATTTT. Its translation is CASRTGEGGQPQHF.

This clonotype has just a few counts. The chain recombines TRBV9 with TRBJ2-2; the match to TRBD1 covers 8 bases. CDR3 length: 14 residues. The V segment lost 6 bases and the J segment 6 bases; nucleotides outside the gene matches: 7. CDR1 SGDLS and CDR2 YYNGEE come from the germline V gene. CDR3 sequence: CASMTGDFAGELFF. DNA for the CDR3: TGTGCCAGCATGACAGGGGATTTTGCCGGGGAGCTGTTTTTT.

Many counts were recorded for this clonotype. This sequence joins TRBV27 and TRBJ2-7; 9 nucleotides align to TRBD1. In germline, CDR1 is MNHEY, CDR2 SMNVEV (reference sequence). With 1 base clipped from V and 2 bases from J, the junction kept 3 bases outside the gene matches. The CDR3 runs 15 residues. For the CDR3, the DNA is TGTGCCAGCAGTTTATTGGGACAGGGTACCTACGAGCAGTACTTC. Its translation: CASSLLGQGTYEQYF.

This clonotype was picked up many times. This sequence joins TRBV9 and TRBJ1-5, with D unresolved. CDR1 and CDR2 from the germline V gene are SGDLS and YYNGEE. V lost 0 bases and J 0 bases, leaving 7 bases between the germline ends. The CDR3 length is 15 residues. The CDR3 is CASSVDFSSNQPQHF. For the CDR3, the DNA is TGTGCCAGCAGCGTAGATTTCAGTAGCAATCAGCCCCAGCATTTT.

This clonotype was picked up many times. The CDR3 bases are TGTGCCAGCAGCCCCGGGACGGCAAGCTCCTACGAGCAGTACTTC. It yields the protein CASSPGTASSYEQYF. This chain connects TRBV7-3 to TRBJ2-7, with D perhaps TRBD1 or TRBD2 (5 bases each). CDR3 length: 15 residues. The V gene lost 5 bases and the J gene lost 0 bases, with 14 bases spanning the gap. Germline V gives CDR1 SGHTA, CDR2 FQGTGA.

A note on this clonotype: A much larger clone differs from this one at a single base, so this may be a read error. The chain recombines TRBV7-9 with TRBJ2-7, with 7 bases identical to TRBD1. The CDR3 runs to 14 residues. Germline V lookup: CDR1 SEHNR, CDR2 FQNEAQ (reference sequence). Trimming at V came to 5 bases and at J to 4 bases, leaving 8 bases not matched to a gene. CDR3 bases: TGTGCCAGCAGCATCGGGACAGCCCGATACGAGCAGTACTTC. This codes for CASSIGTARYEQYF.

As concerns this clonotype: This may arise from a read error, as a much more abundant clone is one base away. The genes are TRBV14 and TRBJ1-5, with D perhaps TRBD1 (6 bases). V lost 3 bases and J lost 5, with 23 bases in between. The germline V gene has CDR1 SGHDN and CDR2 FVKESK. This CDR3 is built from 18 residues. CDR3 sequence: CASSQSEAGGQGHQPQHF. CDR3 in DNA: TGTGCCAGCAGCCAGTCGGAGGCCGGGGGCCAGGGGCATCAGCCCCAGCATTTT.

Many counts were recorded for this clonotype. The CDR3 loop reads CASSYSFQREVPNTGELFF. In DNA form, the CDR3 reads TGTGCCAGCAGTTACTCCTTCCAGCGGGAGGTCCCGAACACCGGGGAGCTGTTTTTT. This chain links TRBV6-2 or TRBV6-3 with TRBJ2-2; 9 bases align to TRBD2. Germline V gene lookup returns CDR1 MNHEY and CDR2 SVGEGT. V was pared by 0 bases and J by 0 bases, with 8 bases of the junction left unmatched. This CDR3 contains 19 residues.